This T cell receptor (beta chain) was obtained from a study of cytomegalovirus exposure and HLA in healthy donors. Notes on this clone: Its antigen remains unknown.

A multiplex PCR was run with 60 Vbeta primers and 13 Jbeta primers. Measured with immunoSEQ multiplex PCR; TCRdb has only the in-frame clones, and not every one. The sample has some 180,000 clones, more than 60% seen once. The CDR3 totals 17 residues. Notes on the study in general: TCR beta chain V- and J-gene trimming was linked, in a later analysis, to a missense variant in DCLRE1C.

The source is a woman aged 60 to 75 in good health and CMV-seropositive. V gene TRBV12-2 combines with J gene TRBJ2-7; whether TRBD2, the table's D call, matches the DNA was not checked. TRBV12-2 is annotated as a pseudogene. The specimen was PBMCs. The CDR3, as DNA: TGTGCAAGTCGCTTGGCCCGACGGGGAGAGCGGTCCTACGAGCAGTACTTC. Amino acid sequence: CASRLARRGERSYEQYF.